This section outlines one T cell receptor (beta chain) sequence together with its context. Antigen: not known. The data originate from a study of T-cell memory formation after mild COVID-19. Study observations and caveats: Some responding clones appeared in pre-infection memory, suggesting cross-reactive memory joined.

MiXCR, run by TCRdb on the 5' RACE reads, gives a single entry per CDR3 protein. The table records roughly 100,000 distinct CDR3 sequences, around 12% of them present only once. This clonotype was sampled from an adult woman who had mild COVID-19 (a few samples of this study predate the infection). Cell type and time point are not known. The sequenced sample was PBMCs or a T cell subset sorted from them (not recorded which).

The CDR3 protein is CASSSRGLAGGETQYF. The CDR3 DNA sequence: TGTGCCAGCAGCTCCCGGGGACTAGCGGGAGGAGAGACCCAGTACTTC. The chain is built from TRBV11-3 and TRBJ2-5, with 15 bases that match TRBD2. The CDR3 sequence is 16 residues long. CDR1 is SGHNT and CDR2 is YENEEA in the germline V gene. The V gene end was trimmed by 4 bases and the J gene end by 4 bases; junction bases not matched to a gene: 4. Based on the CDR3 plus reference TRBV11-3 and TRBJ2-5, the full variable domain is EAGVVQSPRYKIIEKKQPVAFWCNPISGHNTLYWYLQNLGQGPELLIRYENEEAVDDSQLPKDRFSAERLKGVDSTLKIQPAELGDSAVYLCASSSRGLAGGETQYFGPGTRLLVL.